These 9 T cell receptor beta chains originate from one sample sequenced in a study of graft-versus-host responses after intestinal transplantation. Profiled with immunoSEQ multiplex PCR; TCRdb holds only in-frame clones, not every one. The sample lists approximately 18,000 clones, 95% occurring once. The specimen was PBMCs, collected 23 days after intestinal transplant. Every receptor here comes from a human patient who received an intestinal transplant, so some T cells may come from the graft donor.

For the CDR3, the DNA is TGTGCCTGGAGCATGGGACTAGCGCCAAACAATGAGCAGTTCTTC. It is translated as CAWSMGLAPNNEQFF. The chain recombines TRBV30 with TRBJ2-1; 10 bases are shared with TRBD2. The germline gives CDR1 GTSNPN, CDR2 SVGIG (reference sequence). The trim removed 3 bases at V and 5 bases at J, leaving 7 bases unmatched. The CDR3 consists of 15 residues.

To note about this clone: This sample also contains other DNA sequences that code for the same CDR3. This chain joins TRBV27 and TRBJ2-5, with 9 nucleotides matching TRBD2. This CDR3 comprises 14 residues. CDR1 is MNHEY, CDR2 SMNVEV, per germline (reference sequence). Trimming cost V 3 bases and J 4 bases; bases outside gene matches: 3. The CDR3 DNA sequence: TGTGCCAGCAGTTTGGGACTAGCAGGAGAGACCCAGTACTTC. Protein sequence: CASSLGLAGETQYF.

The gene calls are TRBV27 and TRBJ2-3, with a weak D call TRBD1 (5 bases). The CDR3 loop spans 14 amino acids. V was clipped by 3 bases and J by 0 bases, with 7 bases between them. Germline V CDR1 and CDR2: MNHEY, SMNVEV (reference sequence). The CDR3 bases are TGTGCCAGCAGTTTGACAGTCAGCACAGATACGCAGTATTTT. Translated: CASSLTVSTDTQYF.

The gene calls are TRBV7-9 and TRBJ2-1, with D tentatively TRBD1 or TRBD2 (6 bases each). V lost 4 bases and J lost 9, with 16 bases in between. The CDR3 loop spans 14 amino acids. Germline CDR1 SEHNR, CDR2 FQNEAQ (reference sequence). In DNA, the CDR3 is TGTGCCAGCAGCTATGCGGAGGGGGTGGGTGAGCAGTTCTTC. This translates into CASSYAEGVGEQFF.

V and J are TRBV6-6 and TRBJ2-5; 8 bases line up with TRBD2. The CDR3 spans 15 residues. The germline CDR1 and CDR2 sequences are MNHNY and SVGAGI (reference sequence). With 7 bases clipped from V and 4 bases from J, the junction kept 11 bases outside the gene matches. The CDR3: CASTQAAGTRETQYF. For the CDR3, the DNA is TGTGCCAGCACCCAAGCCGCCGGGACTAGAGAGACCCAGTACTTC.

The chain has TRBV15 and TRBJ2-7, with 10 bases identical to TRBD2. The length of the CDR3 is 16 residues. With 1 base clipped from V and 3 bases from J, the junction kept 6 bases outside the gene matches. In germline, CDR1 is LNHNV, CDR2 YYDKDF (reference sequence). The CDR3 DNA follows: TGTGCCACCAGCAGAGTAGTAGGACTAGCGGACTACGAGCAGTACTTC. It is translated as CATSRVVGLADYEQYF.

V is TRBV2 and J is TRBJ2-3, with TRBD2 matching over 13 bases. Germline-derived CDR1 and CDR2 are SNHLY and FYNNEI. With V trimmed by 6 bases and J by 2 bases, 11 bases remained unmatched. The CDR3 consists of 18 residues. This CDR3 reads CASRGLAGLEVPTDTQYF. Written as DNA, the CDR3 is TGTGCCAGCAGGGGACTAGCGGGGCTCGAAGTTCCCACAGATACGCAGTATTTT.

The V gene is TRBV29-1, the J gene TRBJ2-5; 14 bases agree with TRBD2. The CDR3 extends over 17 amino acids. Germline V gene sequence: CDR1 SQVTM, CDR2 ANQGSEA. The CDR3: CGSTLGTSGSGWETQYF. The CDR3 bases are TGCGGCTCTACCCTCGGGACTAGCGGGAGTGGGTGGGAGACCCAGTACTTC.

This chain connects TRBV19 to TRBJ1-1; a possible D gene is TRBD1 (6 bases). There are 14 residues in the CDR3. V gave up 5 bases and J gave up 8 bases, with 18 bases separating them. Germline-derived CDR1 and CDR2 are LNHDA and SQIVND (reference sequence). For the CDR3, the DNA is TGTGCCAGTAGTCACAATGTACCAGGGACAGAAGCTTTCTTT. Amino acids: CASSHNVPGTEAFF.